Following are 9 T cell receptor beta chains from one sample sequenced in a study of patients and donors after allogeneic stem cell transplantation. TCRdb reprocessed the RT-PCR reads with MiXCR, giving one entry per CDR3 protein. The sample records roughly 140,000 distinct CDR3 sequences, about a third being singletons. The sample comprised blood, either unsorted or a sorted T cell fraction (not recorded which). The receptors were gathered from a human donor who was either an allogeneic HSCT recipient or a stem cell or donor lymphocyte infusion donor (not recorded which). It is not recorded whose cells these are; they may come from a transplant donor.

This clonotype was detected once. The chain carries TRBV9 and TRBJ1-4; D perhaps matches TRBD1 (5 bases). CDR3 size: 15 residues. Trimming removed 2 bases from V and 10 bases from J, with 18 bases in between. The germline CDR1 and CDR2 sequences are SGDLS and YYNGEE. The CDR3 sequence: CASSVTTPSGIKLFF. In nucleotides, the CDR3 is TGTGCCAGCAGCGTTACGACCCCTTCAGGGATAAAACTGTTTTTT.

This clonotype was counted between two and nine times. The V call is TRBV12-3 or TRBV12-4, the J call TRBJ2-1; perhaps TRBD2 as D (5 bases). Trimming left V 6 bases short and J 2 bases short, with 11 bases between. CDR3 length: 14 residues. The CDR3 bases are TGTGCCAGCAGCCGAGCGGTAGCCTACAATGAGCAGTTCTTC. Its translation is CASSRAVAYNEQFF.

The V and J genes are TRBV11-3 and TRBJ2-3; 10 bases are a match to TRBD2. The trim removed 5 bases at V and 0 bases at J, leaving 5 bases unmatched. This CDR3 is 16 amino acids long. Germline CDR1 and CDR2: SGHNT and YENEEA. The CDR3 DNA is TGTGCCAGCAGCCAGGGGACTAGCGTAAGCACAGATACGCAGTATTTT. Encoded protein: CASSQGTSVSTDTQYF.

CDR3 bases: TGTGCCACCAGTGATTCAAGAATATATGGCTACACCTTC. It specifies CATSDSRIYGYTF. The J gene is TRBJ1-2, the V gene TRBV24-1, with D uncertain. The CDR3 runs 13 residues. Between the trimmed V and J ends, which lost 2 bases and 5 bases, there was a span of 8 bases. Germline assignment: CDR1 KGHDR and CDR2 SFDVKD.

The rearrangement joins TRBV6-5 to TRBJ2-1, with D possibly matching TRBD1 (6 bases). The CDR3 loop spans 13 amino acids. Trimming stripped 6 bases from V and 6 bases from J, with 12 bases between. Germline V gives CDR1 MNHEY, CDR2 SVGAGI. This CDR3 is CASRENRANEQFF. CDR3 nucleotide sequence: TGTGCCAGCAGGGAGAACAGGGCCAATGAGCAGTTCTTC.

The sample holds a few counts of this clonotype. In DNA form, the CDR3 reads TGTGCCAGCAGCGTAAATGGCCCAGATACGCAGTATTTT. Residues: CASSVNGPDTQYF. The chain has TRBV9 and TRBJ2-3; D is undetermined. Germline CDR1 is SGDLS and CDR2 is YYNGEE. The CDR3 consists of 13 residues. V lost 1 base to trimming and J lost 4 bases, with 7 bases between them.

This clonotype has ten or more counts. This chain connects TRBV20-1 to TRBJ1-5; 7 nucleotides align to TRBD1. Germline loops: CDR1 DFQATT, CDR2 SNEGSKA (reference sequence). V trimming: 3 bases; J trimming: 3 bases; junction bases outside the gene matches: 8. The CDR3 length is 15 residues. The CDR3 spells CSARPETGPNQPQHF. As DNA, the CDR3 is TGCAGTGCTAGGCCCGAGACAGGGCCCAATCAGCCCCAGCATTTT.

The V call is TRBV27, the J call TRBJ2-7; D is ambiguous. Trimming shortened V by 7 bases and J by 1 base, and 14 bases separated the two germline ends. The CDR3 runs 14 residues. The germline V gene encodes CDR1 MNHEY and CDR2 SMNVEV (reference sequence). Written as DNA, the CDR3 is TGTGCCAGCAAACAGCCTCTTCAGTCCTACGAGCAGTACGTC. Translation: CASKQPLQSYEQYV.

J is TRBJ2-7 and V is TRBV27; tentatively, D is TRBD1 (6 bases). V was shortened by 2 bases and J by 9 bases, with 8 bases between the two germline ends. The CDR3 length is 11 residues. Germline CDR1 MNHEY, CDR2 SMNVEV (reference sequence). The chain's CDR3 is CASSLGTMQYF. Here the CDR3 DNA reads TGTGCCAGCAGTTTAGGGACAATGCAGTACTTC.